The source of this T cell receptor beta chain is a study of OX40 agonist ivuxolimab in advanced cancers. Data came from immunoSEQ multiplex PCR; TCRdb stores just in-frame clones and leaves some out. Of about 55,000 clones in the sample, approximately 91% were seen once. The CDR3 totals 14 residues. Trimming removed 6 bases at V and 4 bases at J, with 12 bases between. CDR1 and CDR2 from the germline V gene are MRHNA and SNTAGT. For this clone: Its antigen is still unknown.

Study-level results: Circulating CD4+ and CD8+ T cells showed clonal expansion by week 6 at 0.1 to 3.0 mg/kg.

This chain links TRBV6-4 with TRBJ2-2; D is possibly TRBD1 or TRBD2 (5 bases each). The sample here was CD4+ or CD8+ T cells sorted from blood, taken in a trial of the OX40 agonist ivuxolimab. The receptor was isolated from an adult with an advanced solid tumor such as melanoma, head and neck, liver or kidney cancer. CDR3 in DNA: TGTGCCAGCAGGCCACAGGCGGGCACCGGGGAGCTGTTTTTT. This sequence encodes CASRPQAGTGELFF.